Reported below is one T cell receptor beta chain. Its antigen is not identified. The data were obtained in a study of blood T cells in healthy people across ages. The study, taken as a whole, reports: Leaving the PBMCs unsorted stopped any conclusive comparison of naive versus antigen-experienced cells.

The CDR3 is 12 residues long. The germline CDR1 and CDR2 sequences are LNHNV and YYDKDF (reference sequence). Sample-barcoded 5' priming and a J-beta primer mix drove a second PCR of about 6 to 12 cycles. Every molecule of cDNA carried a tag from a template-switch adaptor with 12 random nucleotides. MiXCR was run by TCRdb on the 5' RACE reads, yielding one entry per CDR3 protein. The sample includes about 1.4 million distinct CDR3 sequences, 45% to 70% of them seen just once. It was roughly 10 milliliters of peripheral blood that were drawn from each donor. Sequencing used blood. The receptor's source is a man in his late teens or twenties in good health. The V call is TRBV15, the J call TRBJ2-1; D remains unclear. The DNA end lines up better with TRBJ2-7; the J call may be wrong. The CDR3 nucleotides are TGTGCCACCAGCAGAGCGGGTTCTGAGCAGTACTTC. Amino acids: CATSRAGSEQYF.